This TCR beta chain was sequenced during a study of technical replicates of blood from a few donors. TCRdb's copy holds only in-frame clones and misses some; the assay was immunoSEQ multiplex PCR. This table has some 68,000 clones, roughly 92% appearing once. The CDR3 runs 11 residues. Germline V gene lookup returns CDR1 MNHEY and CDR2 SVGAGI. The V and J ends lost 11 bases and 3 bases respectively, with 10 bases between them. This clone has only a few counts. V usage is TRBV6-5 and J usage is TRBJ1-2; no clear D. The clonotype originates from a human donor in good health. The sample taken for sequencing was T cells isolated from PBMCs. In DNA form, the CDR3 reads TGTGCCGGAGGGAAACACTATGGCTACACCTTC. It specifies CAGGKHYGYTF.